Listed below are T cell receptor beta chains from one sample, sequenced in a study of vaccination and CD4 T cells after COVID-19. No antigen has been identified for these receptors. Via MiXCR, TCRdb re-called the PCR reads, giving one row per CDR3 protein. The sample yields 6,200 or so distinct CDR3 sequences, roughly 70% seen once. Sequencing was performed on CD4+ T cells from blood, cultured in vitro. The receptors stem from a human donor who had recovered from COVID-19. The CDR3 runs from the conserved cysteine through the conserved F or W. The D gene is left open where the match is weak. Only part of the rows carry a size: once, few, many, or a class if the clone is expanded.

D gene	clone size	V gene	J gene	CDR3 DNA	CDR3 protein
TRBD1	-	TRBV20-1	TRBJ1-5	TGCAGTGCAAATACAGGGGGCAATCAGCCCCAGCATTTT	CSANTGGNQPQHF
TRBD1	-	TRBV12-3/TRBV12-4	TRBJ1-1	TGTGCCAGCAGTTTGGGACAGGGATTCCTGAACACTGAAGCTTTCTTT	CASSLGQGFLNTEAFF
-	few	TRBV7-9	TRBJ1-6	TGTGCCAGCAGCTTCCAGGGGAATTCACCCCTCCACTTT	CASSFQGNSPLHF
TRBD2	few	TRBV24-1	TRBJ2-2	TGTGCCACCAGTGATCCGGGACTAGCGCCGACCGGGGAGCTGTTTTTT	CATSDPGLAPTGELFF
TRBD1	-	TRBV6-1	TRBJ1-2	TGTGCCAGCAGTCATTTGGCCGACAGGGAACTTAGCTATGGCTACACCTTC	CASSHLADRELSYGYTF
-	-	TRBV2	TRBJ1-2	TGTGCCAGCATTGAGGAGACAGGTTTGGGCTACACCTTC	CASIEETGLGYTF
-	-	TRBV7-8	TRBJ1-3	TGTGCCAGCAGCTTAGCCGACCGGGTCTCTGGAAACACCATATATTTT	CASSLADRVSGNTIYF
-	-	TRBV11-3	TRBJ2-7	TGTGCCAGCAGCTTAGATGGAGGGTTTGACTACGAGCAGTACTTC	CASSLDGGFDYEQYF
-	few	TRBV20-1	TRBJ2-3	TGCAGTGCTCTACACTCCGGGACCCTAACCGAGCCGCAGTATTTT	CSALHSGTLTEPQYF
TRBD2	once	TRBV24-1	TRBJ2-3	TGTGCCACCAGTGATACCACGGGAACTAGCGGAAGCACAGATACGCAGTATTTT	CATSDTTGTSGSTDTQYF
-	-	TRBV12-3/TRBV12-4	TRBJ1-2	TGTGCCAGCAGTTCGGTTATAACCTACACCTTC	CASSSVITYTF
-	-	TRBV27	TRBJ2-5	TGTGCCAGCAGTTTATCCGCCTACTCGCGAGAGACCCAGTACTTC	CASSLSAYSRETQYF
TRBD2	-	TRBV11-2	TRBJ2-7	TGTGCCAGCAGCTTAGGGCCCGGGACTAGCGGGGGCTACGAGCAGTACTTC	CASSLGPGTSGGYEQYF
-	-	TRBV20-1	TRBJ1-2	TGCAGTGCTAGAGATAACGGCGGCCTCGGGAGCTACACCTTC	CSARDNGGLGSYTF
-	-	TRBV6-2/TRBV6-3	TRBJ2-5	TGTGCCAGCACCTACCGCCCGGGGTCGGCATCAGAGACCCAGTACTTC	CASTYRPGSASETQYF
-	-	TRBV20-1	TRBJ2-2	TGCAGTGCTAAGACTCCGAACACCGGGGAGCTGTTTTTT	CSAKTPNTGELFF
-	-	TRBV24-1	TRBJ2-1	TGTGCCACCAGTGAATCCGGCAGGGGGGGAACCTACAATGAGCAGTTCTTC	CATSESGRGGTYNEQFF
-	-	TRBV7-9	TRBJ1-1	TGTGCCAGCACTCGGACGGACTTTGAAGCTTTCTTT	CASTRTDFEAFF
TRBD1	few	TRBV28	TRBJ2-7	TGTGCCAGCAGGACGGGGGGGGACAGGGGAGCCTACGAGCAGTACTTC	CASRTGGDRGAYEQYF
-	-	TRBV20-1	TRBJ2-3	TGCAGTGCTCTTACTTCAGATACGCAGTATTTT	CSALTSDTQYF
-	-	TRBV6-1	TRBJ2-7	TGTGCCAGCAGGGGAGACAGATCCGAGCAGTACTTC	CASRGDRSEQYF
-	once	TRBV6-1	TRBJ2-2	TGTGCCAGCAGGATAGCGTCGACCGGGGAGCTGTTTTTT	CASRIASTGELFF
TRBD1	-	TRBV15	TRBJ2-5	TGTGCCACCAGCAGAGTAGGGGGCCCCCAGTACTTC	CATSRVGGPQYF
-	-	TRBV6-5	TRBJ2-2	TGTGCCAGCAGTTACTGGTCTAGCTTTACCGGGGAGCTGTTTTTT	CASSYWSSFTGELFF
-	-	TRBV6-1	TRBJ1-1	TGTGCCAGCATTAGGTCCAGATCTATGAACACTGAAGCTTTCTTT	CASIRSRSMNTEAFF
-	-	TRBV5-1	TRBJ1-6	TGCGCCAGCCGGGGGGTCACTACTAATTCACCCCTCCACTTT	CASRGVTTNSPLHF
-	few	TRBV24-1	TRBJ2-7	TGTGCCACCAGTGAGAGTAGCTTC	CATSESSF
-	few	TRBV24-1	TRBJ2-7	TGTGCCACCAGTGATTCACTTGAGCAGTACTTC	CATSDSLEQYF
TRBD1	once	TRBV20-1	TRBJ1-5	TGCAGTGCCTATAGGGGGCAGGGGAGCAATCAGCCCCAGCATTTT	CSAYRGQGSNQPQHF
-	-	TRBV7-8	TRBJ1-1	TGTGCCAGCAGCGGAGAGGCTTCGGGGGACACTGAAGCTTTCTTT	CASSGEASGDTEAFF
-	few	TRBV15	TRBJ2-7	TGTGCCACCAGCAGGCCGGGACGGCTCTACGAGCAGTACTTC	CATSRPGRLYEQYF
-	-	TRBV20-1	TRBJ2-1	TGCAGTGCTAGAGATATCGGCAGGGGCTCCTACAATGAGCAGTTCTTC	CSARDIGRGSYNEQFF
-	-	TRBV7-8	TRBJ1-2	TGTGCCAGCAGCTTAGCGCGGGGGGCAGGTGGCTACACCTTC	CASSLARGAGGYTF
-	-	TRBV11-2	TRBJ1-5	TGTGCCAGCAGCTTGAGGGGTACTCAGCCCCAGCATTTT	CASSLRGTQPQHF
-	-	TRBV20-1	TRBJ2-5	TGCAGTGCTAGAGATCAACGGGTGAACCAAGAGACCCAGTACTTC	CSARDQRVNQETQYF
-	-	TRBV6-1	TRBJ2-7	TGTGCCAGCAGTGAACTAGCCCACGAGCAGTACTTC	CASSELAHEQYF
TRBD1	few	TRBV20-1	TRBJ1-2	TGCAGTGCTAGAGCGGGCGGAACAGGGGGCTATGGCTACACCTTC	CSARAGGTGGYGYTF
TRBD1	-	TRBV6-1	TRBJ2-7	TGTGCCAGCAACTCTCCCCGGGACAGCTCCTACGAGCAGTACTTC	CASNSPRDSSYEQYF
-	once	TRBV7-9	TRBJ2-6	TGTGCCGGGCGGCGGAGCAGGGAATCAACTGGGGCCAACGTCCTGACTTTC	CAGRRSRESTGANVLTF
TRBD1	-	TRBV6-1	TRBJ1-2	TGTGCCAGCAGTCACCAGTCAGTTCACGAGGAGGGGGCCTATGGCTACACCTTC	CASSHQSVHEEGAYGYTF
-	few	TRBV29-1	TRBJ1-1	TGCAGCGTCCAGGGAACTGAAGCTTTCTTT	CSVQGTEAFF
-	-	TRBV20-1	TRBJ1-1	TGCAGTGCCACAGCCGGGGCGAACACTGAAGCTTTCTTT	CSATAGANTEAFF
TRBD2	-	TRBV7-2	TRBJ2-5	TGTGCCAGCAGCTTAGTAGGGTCTGTTAGCGCGGGGGGCCAAGAGACCCAGTACTTC	CASSLVGSVSAGGQETQYF
-	-	TRBV15	TRBJ1-2	TGTGCCACCAGCAGGGGGGGGTCAACAAACTATGGCTACACCTTC	CATSRGGSTNYGYTF
-	-	TRBV20-1	TRBJ2-5	TGCAGTGCTAGAGCCCCCGGTAGTGGCCTAGAGACCCAGTACTTC	CSARAPGSGLETQYF
TRBD1	-	TRBV7-8	TRBJ2-5	TGTGCCAGCAGCTTATTCCCGGGACAGCAAGAGACCCAGTACTTC	CASSLFPGQQETQYF
-	-	TRBV18	TRBJ2-6	TGTGCCAGCTCACCCGCCGGGATTGGGGCCAACGTCCTGACTTTC	CASSPAGIGANVLTF
TRBD1	-	TRBV4-2	TRBJ1-5	TGTGCCAGCAGCCAATCGGACAGGGACAATCAGCCCCAGCATTTT	CASSQSDRDNQPQHF
TRBD1	-	TRBV7-2	TRBJ2-5	TGTGCCAGCAGCAGACAGGGGGCGCATTATGAGACCCAGTACTTC	CASSRQGAHYETQYF